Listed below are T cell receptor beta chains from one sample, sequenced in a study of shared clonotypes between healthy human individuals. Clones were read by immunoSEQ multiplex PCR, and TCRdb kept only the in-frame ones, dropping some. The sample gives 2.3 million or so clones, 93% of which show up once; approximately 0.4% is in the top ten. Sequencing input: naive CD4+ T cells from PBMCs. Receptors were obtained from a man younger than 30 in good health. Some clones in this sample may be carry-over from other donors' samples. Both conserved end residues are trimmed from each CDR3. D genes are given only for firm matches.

cdr3_aa: ASSVDGRHEQF; j_call: TRBJ2-1; d_call: NA; v_call: TRBV9
cdr3_aa: ASRKQPNTEAF; j_call: TRBJ1-1; d_call: NA; v_call: TRBV27
cdr3_aa: ASSSFSQFEQY; j_call: TRBJ2-7; d_call: NA; v_call: TRBV7-9
cdr3_aa: ASSSRTSGSRYEQY; j_call: TRBJ2-7; d_call: TRBD2; v_call: TRBV7-6
cdr3_aa: ASSSGTETYFSYNEQF; j_call: TRBJ2-1; d_call: TRBD1; v_call: TRBV5-1
cdr3_aa: ASTPSGMNNEQF; j_call: TRBJ2-1; d_call: TRBD2; v_call: TRBV5-1
cdr3_aa: ASSSSRDRVGEQY; j_call: TRBJ2-7; d_call: TRBD1; v_call: TRBV7-8
cdr3_aa: ASSLRGGGNTGELF; j_call: TRBJ2-2; d_call: NA; v_call: TRBV5-4
cdr3_aa: ASSVLASTDTQY; j_call: TRBJ2-3; d_call: NA; v_call: TRBV19
cdr3_aa: ASSLGGMRETQY; j_call: TRBJ2-5; d_call: NA; v_call: TRBV5-4
cdr3_aa: ASSDSGTNTGELF; j_call: TRBJ2-2; d_call: NA; v_call: TRBV6-4
cdr3_aa: ASSFYRGGDTEAF; j_call: TRBJ1-1; d_call: TRBD1; v_call: TRBV5-1
cdr3_aa: ASSLSRREEVSGAF; j_call: TRBJ1-1; d_call: NA; v_call: TRBV27
cdr3_aa: SAVLRGTYNEQF; j_call: TRBJ2-1; d_call: NA; v_call: TRBV29-1
cdr3_aa: ASSYRDRAIYGYT; j_call: TRBJ1-2; d_call: TRBD1; v_call: TRBV6-5
cdr3_aa: ASSFRGTGEKLF; j_call: TRBJ1-4; d_call: NA; v_call: TRBV5-4
cdr3_aa: AWSGTVLREQY; j_call: TRBJ2-7; d_call: NA; v_call: TRBV30
cdr3_aa: ASSPGLIDGTDTQY; j_call: TRBJ2-3; d_call: NA; v_call: TRBV11-3
cdr3_aa: ASSSRDTDTQY; j_call: TRBJ2-3; d_call: NA; v_call: TRBV28
cdr3_aa: ASSLDQATDTQY; j_call: TRBJ2-3; d_call: NA; v_call: TRBV5-1
cdr3_aa: ASSVVAGIEETQY; j_call: TRBJ2-5; d_call: NA; v_call: TRBV9
cdr3_aa: ASSLGQGIYTDTQY; j_call: TRBJ2-3; d_call: TRBD1; v_call: TRBV5-1
cdr3_aa: ASRFGAAANEKLF; j_call: TRBJ1-4; d_call: NA; v_call: TRBV28
cdr3_aa: ASSQLFRGNGNTIY; j_call: TRBJ1-3; d_call: TRBD1; v_call: TRBV5-5
cdr3_aa: ASRGNSGGGTDTQY; j_call: TRBJ2-3; d_call: TRBD2; v_call: TRBV28
cdr3_aa: ASSQSHLGAGELF; j_call: TRBJ2-2; d_call: NA; v_call: TRBV4-1
cdr3_aa: ASSSRQVREETQY; j_call: TRBJ2-5; d_call: NA; v_call: TRBV7-9
cdr3_aa: ASRQSGLVAEQY; j_call: TRBJ2-7; d_call: TRBD2; v_call: TRBV7-3
cdr3_aa: ASSVATNTEAF; j_call: TRBJ1-1; d_call: NA; v_call: TRBV9
cdr3_aa: ASTPGGRYGYT; j_call: TRBJ1-2; d_call: NA; v_call: TRBV28
cdr3_aa: ASSPMSAGVYEQY; j_call: TRBJ2-7; d_call: TRBD2; v_call: TRBV18
cdr3_aa: ASSPSPGGGNTEAF; j_call: TRBJ1-1; d_call: NA; v_call: TRBV28
cdr3_aa: ASSPGVRAKNIQY; j_call: TRBJ2-4; d_call: NA; v_call: TRBV28
cdr3_aa: AWRRGGTNTGELF; j_call: TRBJ2-2; d_call: NA; v_call: TRBV30
cdr3_aa: ASSQVGLSGNTIY; j_call: TRBJ1-3; d_call: NA; v_call: TRBV4-1
cdr3_aa: ASSASQSYNEQF; j_call: TRBJ2-1; d_call: NA; v_call: TRBV9
cdr3_aa: ASSAATSGTPQQF; j_call: TRBJ2-1; d_call: TRBD2; v_call: TRBV2
cdr3_aa: ASSQDYTSYEQY; j_call: TRBJ2-7; d_call: NA; v_call: TRBV4-2
cdr3_aa: ASSSSGKVNNEQF; j_call: TRBJ2-1; d_call: TRBD2; v_call: TRBV2
cdr3_aa: ASSLWSREETQY; j_call: TRBJ2-5; d_call: NA; v_call: TRBV5-1
cdr3_aa: ATSGEHGGSEKLF; j_call: TRBJ1-4; d_call: NA; v_call: TRBV15
cdr3_aa: ASSVGTPDPTNEQF; j_call: TRBJ2-1; d_call: NA; v_call: TRBV9
cdr3_aa: ASTGLAGYEQY; j_call: TRBJ2-7; d_call: TRBD2; v_call: TRBV28